The entry that follows covers one TCR beta chain sequence. Its antigen is currently unknown. This record comes from a study of T cell responses to AZD1222 COVID-19 vaccine. Study findings and constraints: After the peak T cell response, and only then, were repertoires sampled. Most donors were white British, females outnumbered males, and clonal diversity was possibly underestimated.

This CDR3 has 13 amino acids. From germline, CDR1 is SGDLS and CDR2 YYNGEE. With V trimmed by 1 base and J by 7 bases, 5 bases remained unmatched. The method was immunoSEQ multiplex PCR; TCRdb's version includes in-frame clones alone and lacks a portion of them. The table includes about 100,000 clones, 80% to 90% detected once. Sequencing was performed on peripheral blood, taken on day 0 of AZD1222 vaccination. The clonotype was recovered from an adult in good health. This sequence joins TRBV9 and TRBJ2-7, with 7 nucleotides matching TRBD2. In DNA, the CDR3 is TGTGCCAGCAGCGTATACCTCGGGGGGGAGCAGTACTTC. This sequence encodes CASSVYLGGEQYF.